This T cell receptor beta chain was observed in a study of follicular helper T cells after annual influenza vaccination. For the study at large: Some donors were sampled over the 2013-2014, 2014-2015 and 2015-2016 vaccinations.

The CDR3 totals 17 residues. The germline gives CDR1 SGDLS, CDR2 YYNGEE. J lost 2 bases, V lost 3 bases, and 6 bases had no gene match. Sequencing used immunoSEQ multiplex PCR; TCRdb keeps in-frame clones, though not all of them. Among 2,000 to 2,500 clones listed, roughly 86% were seen once. Noted time point: 2015-2016 season, pre-vaccination. The sequence derives from an adult who received the influenza vaccine. J is TRBJ2-3 and V is TRBV9; the match to TRBD2 covers 13 bases. The sequences come from CXCR5- memory CD4+ T cells sorted from blood, collected on the day of influenza vaccination. The CDR3 spells CASSGTSGSGYTDTQYF. The CDR3 DNA reads as TGTGCCAGCAGCGGGACTAGCGGGAGCGGGTACACAGATACGCAGTATTTT.